The entry below describes one TCR beta chain. Previously described methods and listed TCR primers were employed for the bulk TCR libraries. TCRdb re-analysed the PCR reads in MiXCR, keeping a single row per CDR3 protein. The sample has under 800,000 distinct CDR3 sequences, roughly 27% seen once; the top ten hold 0.78%. The entry originates in a study of molecular identifiers for immune sequencing clone quantification. Germline values: CDR1 LNHDA, CDR2 SQIVND (reference sequence). Trimming removed 4 bases from V and 1 base from J, with 15 bases in between. This CDR3 has 16 amino acids. This chain links TRBV19 with TRBJ2-3; D not resolved. This receptor was taken from a human donor in good health. Some libraries in this study had Jurkat cell RNA spiked in. The sequencing sample was made of naive CD8+ T cells from blood, with Jurkat cell RNA spiked in. The subset here: FACS-sorted CD8+CD4-CCR7+CD45RA+ naive T cells. The chain's CDR3 is CASSSRWIGGTDTQYF. For the CDR3, the DNA is TGTGCCAGTAGTAGCCGCTGGATTGGCGGCACAGATACGCAGTATTTT.